This T cell receptor beta chain appears in the sequencing data of a study of blood T cells in healthy people across ages. Study findings and constraints: Long-lived donors exceeded aged donors in naive CD4+ cells and diversity.

The CDR3 is made up of 15 amino acids. The germline CDR1 and CDR2 sequences are LGHDT and YNNKEL (reference sequence). Note on this clonotype: As yet, its antigen is unknown.

Next came a second PCR, run for about 6 to 11 cycles, which used a sample-barcoded 5' primer along with a J-beta primer mix. A single record per CDR3 protein comes from TCRdb applying MiXCR to the 5' RACE reads. The data contain 500,000 to 650,000 distinct CDR3 sequences, approximately 26% of them singletons. Caucasian, healthy and from Russia, the donors were aged between about 6 and 90. Per sample, no less than 5.5 micrograms of total RNA were extracted. The sample also formed part of further work on T cells of mothers and their children. As reported in that work: Researchers put all of the extracted RNA into cDNA synthesis, using approximately 1.5 ug per 15 ul.

The genes are TRBV3-1 and TRBJ2-5; 10 nucleotides line up with TRBD1. The J call is in doubt because the DNA end fits TRBJ2-7 better. The TCR sequence derives from a boy aged 2 to 10 in good health. Sequenced material: blood. The CDR3 DNA follows: TGTGCCAGCAGCAGGACAGGGGGTCCTATGAACGAGCAGTACTTC. Translation: CASSRTGGPMNEQYF.